Listed below are T cell receptor beta chains from one sample, sequenced in a study of T cell responses to AZD1222 COVID-19 vaccine. The method was immunoSEQ multiplex PCR; TCRdb's version includes in-frame clones alone and lacks a portion of them. The sample has 200,000 or so clones; 75% to 90% are singletons. Here the sequenced sample was peripheral blood, taken on day 0 of AZD1222 vaccination. These receptors were obtained from an adult in good health. The CDR3 runs from the conserved cysteine through the conserved F or W.

cdr3_aa	v_call	j_call
CASTPGTWTDALFSGNTIYF	TRBV19	TRBJ1-3
CASSLSGGAAGPSGNTIYF	TRBV27	TRBJ1-3
CASSPPRDRNTEAFF	TRBV18	TRBJ1-1
CASSVQGLVSGNTIYF	TRBV5-4	TRBJ1-3
CASSPTSGFTQETQYF	TRBV28	TRBJ2-5
CATRREAGGGGELFF	TRBV27	TRBJ2-2
CATSDLQVGKLFF	TRBV24-1	TRBJ1-4
CASSQDFGGQGATEAFF	TRBV3-1/TRBV3-2	TRBJ1-1
CASSQELLGYYGYTF	TRBV3-1/TRBV3-2	TRBJ1-2
CASSLQGEADTQYF	TRBV5-1	TRBJ2-3
CASSPSSYNEQFF	TRBV24-1	TRBJ2-1
CASRVKVADKYNEQFF	TRBV2	TRBJ2-1
CASSQFSGTGSGNTIYF	TRBV4-2	TRBJ1-3
CASSLVGGDSPLHF	TRBV5-1	TRBJ1-6
CASSESLLSNYGYTF	TRBV6-1	TRBJ1-2